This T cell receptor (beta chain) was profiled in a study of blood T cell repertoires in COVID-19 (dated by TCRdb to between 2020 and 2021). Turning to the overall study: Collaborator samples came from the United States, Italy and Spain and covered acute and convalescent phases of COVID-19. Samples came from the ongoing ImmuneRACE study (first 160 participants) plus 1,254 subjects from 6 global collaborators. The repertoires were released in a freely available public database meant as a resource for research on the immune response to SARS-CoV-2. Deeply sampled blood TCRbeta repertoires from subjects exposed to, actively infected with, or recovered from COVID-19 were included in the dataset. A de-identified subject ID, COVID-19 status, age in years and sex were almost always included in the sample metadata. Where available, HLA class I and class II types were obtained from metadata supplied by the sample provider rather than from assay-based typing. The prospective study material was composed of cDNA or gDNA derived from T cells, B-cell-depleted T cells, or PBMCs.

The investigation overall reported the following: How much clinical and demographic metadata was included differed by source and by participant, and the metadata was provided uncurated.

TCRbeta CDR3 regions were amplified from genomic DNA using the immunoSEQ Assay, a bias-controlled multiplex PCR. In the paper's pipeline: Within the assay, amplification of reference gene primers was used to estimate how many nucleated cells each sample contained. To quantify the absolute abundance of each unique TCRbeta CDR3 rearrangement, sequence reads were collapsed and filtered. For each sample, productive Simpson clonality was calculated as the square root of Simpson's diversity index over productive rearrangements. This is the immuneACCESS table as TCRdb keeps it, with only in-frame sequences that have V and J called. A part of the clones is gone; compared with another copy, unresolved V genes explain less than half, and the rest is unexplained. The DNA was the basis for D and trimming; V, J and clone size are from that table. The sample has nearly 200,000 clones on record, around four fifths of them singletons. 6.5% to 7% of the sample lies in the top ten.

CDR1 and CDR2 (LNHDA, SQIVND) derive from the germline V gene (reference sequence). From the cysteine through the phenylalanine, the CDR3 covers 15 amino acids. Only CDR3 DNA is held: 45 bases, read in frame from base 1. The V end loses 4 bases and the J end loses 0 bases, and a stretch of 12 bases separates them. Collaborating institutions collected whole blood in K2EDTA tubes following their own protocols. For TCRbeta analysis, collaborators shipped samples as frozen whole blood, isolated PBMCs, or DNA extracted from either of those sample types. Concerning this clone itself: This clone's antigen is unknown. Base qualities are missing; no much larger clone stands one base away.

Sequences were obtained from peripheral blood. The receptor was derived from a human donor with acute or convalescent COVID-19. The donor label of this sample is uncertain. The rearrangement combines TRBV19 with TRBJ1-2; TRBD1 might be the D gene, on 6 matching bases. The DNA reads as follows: TGTGCCAGTAGTAGGGCCCGGACAGCTAACTATGGCTACACCTTC. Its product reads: CASSRARTANYGYTF. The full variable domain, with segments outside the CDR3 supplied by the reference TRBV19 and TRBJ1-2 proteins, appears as DGGITQSPKYLFRKEGQNVTLSCEQNLNHDAMYWYRQDPGQGLRLIYYSQIVNDFQKGDIAEGYSVSREKKESFPLTVTSAQKNPTAFYLCASSRARTANYGYTFGSGTRLTVV.